Listed here is a single TCR beta chain. Its antigen is undetermined. Clones were sequenced by immunoSEQ multiplex PCR, and TCRdb holds only the in-frame ones, with some missing. This sample has some 21,000 clones, with about 80% found just once. The data stem from a study of STAT5B mutations in CD4+ large granular lymphocyte leukemia. Study results and limitations: Compared with healthy controls (2/35), patient top clones favored TRBV06 (8/27). Data were not HLA-matched across samples.

V lost 3 bases, J lost 1 base, and 11 bases lay in between. Germline CDR1 is MRHNA and CDR2 is SNTAGT. The CDR3 length is 15 residues. Controls came from buffy coats of healthy blood donors. This receptor was identified in a human donor in good health. The chain links TRBV6-4 to TRBJ2-3, with D perhaps matching TRBD2 (6 bases). Sequencing was done on a sample of CD4+ T cells from blood buffy coats. The CDR3 coding sequence is TGTGCCAGCAGTGATCAGGCGGGACGCACAGATACGCAGTATTTT. It specifies CASSDQAGRTDTQYF.